This T cell receptor (beta chain) was retrieved from a study of CD8 T cells in Susac syndrome. TCR beta sequencing covered blood CD8+ and CD4+ T cells. The multiple sclerosis control group comprised treatment-naive patients with stable or active relapsing-remitting disease. TEMRA cells were enriched by FACS, while CD8+ and CD4+ T cells were obtained through a negative isolation that was performed magnetically. Random hexamers were used to reverse transcribe about 0.45 to 1 ug of RNA. TCRdb independently ran MiXCR on the immunoSEQ multiplex PCR reads; one entry per CDR3 protein. The data contain 250,000 or so distinct CDR3 sequences, about 93% of them singletons. V gave up 2 bases and J gave up 2 bases, with 12 bases separating them. CDR3 length: 16 amino acids. Germline V lookup: CDR1 SGHAT, CDR2 FQDESV (reference sequence).

The sequencing sample was made of CD4+ T cells from PBMCs. The sequence derives from a human donor with multiple sclerosis. The chain links TRBV11-1 to TRBJ2-2, with D perhaps assigned TRBD1 or TRBD2 (5 bases each). CDR3 DNA sequence: TGTGCCAGCAGCTTACATCTGGGACCTAACACCGGGGAGCTGTTTTTT. It encodes CASSLHLGPNTGELFF.